These 27 T cell receptor beta chains originate from one sample sequenced in a study of early T cells in non-severe SARS-CoV-2 infection. A single record per CDR3 protein comes from TCRdb applying MiXCR to the 5' RACE reads. The sample contains under 70,000 distinct CDR3 sequences, around 10% of which appear only once. The specimen was whole blood. The receptors come from an adult who was a healthcare worker with PCR-confirmed SARS-CoV-2 infection or an uninfected control (not recorded which).

At least ten counts were recorded for this clonotype. This rearrangement joins TRBV12-3 or TRBV12-4 to TRBJ2-5, with D uncertain. V was cut by 5 bases and J by 5 bases, with 12 bases left in between. CDR3 length: 13 residues. CDR3 bases: TGTGCCAGCAGTCCCGCTGGGTATGAGACCCAGTACTTC. This translates into CASSPAGYETQYF.

The chain combines TRBV12-3 or TRBV12-4 with TRBJ1-1, with D perhaps TRBD1 (5 bases). Deletions cut 2 bases from V and 6 bases from J, with 13 bases between. The CDR3 is 14 residues long. CDR3 region: CASSLSLVGAEAFF. CDR3 sequence (DNA): TGTGCCAGCAGTTTATCCCTGGTAGGGGCTGAAGCTTTCTTT.

This clonotype has more than one count but fewer than ten. The chain has TRBV11-2 and TRBJ1-1, with D uncertain. CDR1 and CDR2 from the germline V gene are SGHAT and FQNNGV. CDR3 length: 14 amino acids. V was pared by 5 bases and J by 7 bases, with 17 bases between. In nucleotides, the CDR3 is TGTGCCAGCAGCCCTATTCTTCCGGACGGTGAAGCTTTCTTT. Protein sequence: CASSPILPDGEAFF.

The CDR3 loop reads CASKKEGGQETQYF. In nucleotides, the CDR3 is TGTGCCAGCAAAAAGGAAGGAGGGCAAGAGACCCAGTACTTC. This chain uses TRBV6-6 with TRBJ2-5; maybe TRBD2 (6 bases). Trimming removed 7 bases at V and 2 bases at J, with 14 bases between. CDR1 is MNHNY and CDR2 is SVGAGI in the germline V gene (reference sequence). This CDR3 is 14 amino acids long.

The J gene is TRBJ2-7, the V gene TRBV30, with 7 nucleotides matching TRBD1. Losses at the gene ends were 3 bases for V and 6 bases for J; bases not matched to a gene: 8. The CDR3 runs 13 residues. Germline CDR1 is GTSNPN and CDR2 is SVGIG (reference sequence). The CDR3: CAWRGQAWGEQYF. The CDR3 nucleotides are TGTGCCTGGAGAGGACAGGCGTGGGGCGAGCAGTACTTC.

The chain joins TRBV25-1 to TRBJ1-4, with D perhaps matching TRBD1 (6 bases). Germline CDR1 MGHDK, CDR2 SYGVNS. This CDR3 is built from 12 residues. The V end was cut by 8 bases, the J end by 7 bases, with 11 bases between. In nucleotides, the CDR3 is TGTGCCAGCTCTCGGACAGTTGAAAAACTGTTTTTT. Translated, it gives CASSRTVEKLFF.

This clonotype was counted many times. The rearrangement uses TRBV11-2 and TRBJ2-7, with D hard to call. CDR3 length: 16 amino acids. The germline V gene has CDR1 SGHAT and CDR2 FQNNGV. Trimming took 5 bases from V and 1 from J, leaving 18 bases between them. The CDR3 region is CASSAGPVPASYEQYF. CDR3 nucleotide sequence: TGTGCCAGCAGCGCTGGGCCCGTTCCCGCTTCCTACGAGCAGTACTTC.

There are many counts of this clonotype. The genes are TRBV5-1 and TRBJ2-3; D tentatively reads TRBD1 or TRBD2 (5 bases each). The V gene lost 3 bases and the J gene lost 0 bases, with 17 bases spanning the gap. Germline V lookup: CDR1 SGHRS, CDR2 YFSETQ. The CDR3 totals 17 residues. The CDR3 DNA sequence: TGCGCCAGCAGCTGGGGCCGAGCGGATCCTAGCACAGATACGCAGTATTTT. Encoded protein: CASSWGRADPSTDTQYF.

This clonotype came up many times. This sequence joins TRBV6-6 and TRBJ1-1; 7 bases agree with TRBD1. The CDR3 extends over 15 amino acids. Per the germline V gene, CDR1 is MNHNY and CDR2 is SVGAGI (reference sequence). Trimming at V came to 2 bases and at J to 0 bases, leaving 3 bases not matched to a gene. CDR3 in amino acids: CASSYQGVMNTEAFF. The DNA for the CDR3 is TGTGCCAGCAGTTACCAGGGGGTCATGAACACTGAAGCTTTCTTT.

This clonotype has only a few counts. The genes are TRBV6-6 and TRBJ1-3; D not certain. The CDR3 is made up of 15 amino acids. Germline loops: CDR1 MNHNY, CDR2 SVGAGI (reference sequence). Trimming removed 6 bases from V and 2 bases from J, with 14 bases in between. CDR3 residues: CASSFMGIAGNTIYF. Written as DNA, the CDR3 is TGTGCCAGCAGCTTTATGGGCATCGCTGGAAACACCATATATTTT.

This clonotype came up a few times. This chain uses TRBV7-2 with TRBJ2-1; 8 bases agree with TRBD2. Trimming at V came to 3 bases and at J to 4 bases, leaving 2 bases not matched to a gene. CDR3 length: 14 residues. Looked up from germline, CDR1 is SGHTA and CDR2 is FQGNSA. The CDR3 DNA follows: TGTGCCAGCAGCTTTAGCGGGAAATACAATGAGCAGTTCTTC. Its translation is CASSFSGKYNEQFF.

This chain connects TRBV28 to TRBJ2-3; perhaps TRBD2 as D (5 bases). The CDR3 loop spans 15 amino acids. The germline V gene encodes CDR1 MDHEN and CDR2 SYDVKM. V gave up 5 bases and J gave up 6 bases, with 18 bases separating them. CDR3 sequence (DNA): TGTGCCAGCAGTACCACTGGACTTCCCCAGGATACGCAGTATTTT. This gives the protein CASSTTGLPQDTQYF.

This clonotype was counted at least ten times. V is TRBV29-1 and J is TRBJ1-1, with TRBD1 as a possible D gene (5 bases). Per the germline V gene, CDR1 is SQVTM and CDR2 is ANQGSEA. CDR3 length: 13 amino acids. Trimming removed 3 bases from V and 0 bases from J, with 8 bases in between. The CDR3 DNA reads as TGCAGCGTTGAGGGGCGGCTGAACACTGAAGCTTTCTTT. It encodes CSVEGRLNTEAFF.

This clonotype has at least ten counts. The V call is TRBV6-5, the J call TRBJ2-7; TRBD1 matches at 9 bases. The ends lost 5 bases at V and 5 bases at J; junction bases unmatched: 10. Germline V gene lookup returns CDR1 MNHEY and CDR2 SVGAGI. The CDR3 contains 15 residues. This CDR3 reads CASSTVGDRVDEQYF. DNA for the CDR3: TGTGCCAGCAGTACCGTAGGGGACAGGGTCGACGAGCAGTACTTC.

This chain links TRBV5-6 with TRBJ2-4, with 11 bases identical to TRBD1. V lost 4 bases, J lost 6 bases, and 6 bases stayed unmatched. CDR3 length: 15 amino acids. The germline CDR1 and CDR2 sequences are SGHDT and YYEEEE. The CDR3: CASSLGQGGRNIQYF. The CDR3, as DNA: TGTGCCAGCAGCCTGGGACAGGGGGGACGAAACATTCAGTACTTC.

This clonotype has only a few counts. J is TRBJ2-1 and V is TRBV7-9, with D maybe TRBD2 (6 bases). The ends were cut back, 6 bases at V and 7 bases at J, with 16 bases in the middle. Germline V gives CDR1 SEHNR, CDR2 FQNEAQ (reference sequence). CDR3 length equals 14 residues. The DNA for the CDR3 is TGTGCCAGCAGGGACTTCAGGCGGGGTAATGAGCAGTTCTTC. It translates to CASRDFRRGNEQFF.

This clonotype was detected ten times or more. The chain is built from TRBV27 and TRBJ1-2, with TRBD1 matching 7 bases. The CDR3 runs 14 residues. Germline V gene sequence: CDR1 MNHEY, CDR2 SMNVEV (reference sequence). After removal of 3 bases from V and 6 bases from J, the junction contained 7 bases not matched to a gene. The CDR3 here is CASSFLDRANGYTF. The DNA for the CDR3 is TGTGCCAGCAGTTTCCTAGACAGGGCCAATGGCTACACCTTC.

There are many counts of this clonotype. V usage is TRBV9 and J usage is TRBJ2-2; unclear D gene. Germline CDR1 and CDR2: SGDLS and YYNGEE. CDR3 length: 13 residues. V lost 0 bases, J lost 5 bases, and 5 bases lay in between. CDR3 sequence reads: CASSVARTGELFF. CDR3 nucleotide sequence: TGTGCCAGCAGCGTAGCTCGAACCGGGGAGCTGTTTTTT.

A single count supports this clonotype. A read error may explain this, as a much larger clone is one base away. This sequence joins TRBV20-1 and TRBJ2-5; D may match TRBD1 or TRBD2 (6 bases each). The CDR3 is 13 amino acids. CDR1 is DFQATT, CDR2 SNEGSKA, per germline (reference sequence). V was shortened by 0 bases and J by 13 bases, with 18 bases between the two germline ends. The CDR3 region has the DNA TGCAGTGCTAGAGATATGGGGGGCCGAGCCCTGTACTTC. Protein product: CSARDMGGRALYF.

This clonotype has a count of ten or more. CDR3 in amino acids: CASSQYRNTEAFF. CDR3 sequence (DNA): TGTGCCAGCAGCCAATACCGGAACACTGAAGCTTTCTTT. This chain uses TRBV14 with TRBJ1-1; D is ambiguous. Trimming took off 2 bases at V and 1 base at J, with 5 bases between the two ends. This CDR3 spans 13 amino acids. Germline CDR1 and CDR2: SGHDN and FVKESK. The full variable domain, completed using reference TRBV14 and TRBJ1-1, is EAGVTQFPSHSVIEKGQTVTLRCDPISGHDNLYWYRRVMGKEIKFLLHFVKESKQDESGMPNNRFLAERTGGTYSTLKVQPAELEDSGVYFCASSQYRNTEAFFGQGTRLTVV.

This rearrangement joins TRBV5-1 to TRBJ2-1, with D possibly being TRBD1 or TRBD2 (5 bases each). The CDR3 is made up of 14 amino acids. Trimming stripped 4 bases from V and 7 bases from J, with 15 bases between. The germline CDR1 and CDR2 sequences are SGHRS and YFSETQ. The CDR3 sequence: CASSPLEGWNEQFF. The DNA for the CDR3 is TGCGCCAGCAGCCCCCTCGAGGGGTGGAATGAGCAGTTCTTC.

At least ten counts were recorded for this clonotype. This chain joins TRBV9 and TRBJ1-2; 9 bases align to TRBD1. This CDR3 has 17 amino acids. Germline V gene sequence: CDR1 SGDLS, CDR2 YYNGEE. V gave up 4 bases and J gave up 0 bases; unmatched junction bases: 10. CDR3 residues: CASSFKPGTGSNYGYTF. The CDR3 DNA reads TGTGCCAGCAGCTTCAAACCCGGGACAGGGTCTAACTATGGCTACACCTTC.

As to this clonotype: The final CDR3 position lacks the conserved phenylalanine or tryptophan, pointing to a likely read error. The limits of the CDR3 on the DNA are not certain, so only TCRdb's listed CDR3 is given. V and J are TRBV6-4 and TRBJ2-6; TRBD1 is the table's D call, not checked against the DNA. The CDR3 totals 11 residues, both ends included. Germline CDR1 is MRHNA and CDR2 is SNTAGT. Here the CDR3 reads CASSGRWQGGI.

This chain uses TRBV3-1 with TRBJ1-4; TRBD1 matches 7 bases. The CDR3 has 15 amino acids. CDR1 is LGHDT, CDR2 YNNKEL, per germline (reference sequence). The ends lost 4 bases at V and 5 bases at J; junction bases unmatched: 7. CDR3 loop: CASSPTGTENEKLFF. In nucleotides, the CDR3 is TGTGCCAGCAGCCCTACCGGGACAGAAAATGAAAAACTGTTTTTT.

The chain links TRBV25-1 to TRBJ1-1, with 10 positions matching TRBD1. After removal of 3 bases from V and 5 bases from J, the junction contained 6 bases not matched to a gene. CDR3 length: 15 amino acids. The germline CDR1 and CDR2 sequences are MGHDK and SYGVNS. CDR3 in amino acids: CASSDRQGARTEAFF. CDR3 nucleotides: TGTGCCAGCAGTGACCGACAGGGGGCGAGAACTGAAGCTTTCTTT.

Many counts were recorded for this clonotype. This chain joins TRBV6-1 and TRBJ1-2, with 9 bases identical to TRBD1. Germline V lookup: CDR1 MNHNS, CDR2 SASEGT. V shed 5 bases, J shed 4 bases, and the junction held 8 bases outside the gene matches. CDR3 length: 15 residues. DNA of the CDR3: TGTGCCAGCAGTCACCGACAGGGGGGAGCCTATGGCTACACCTTC. Its protein is CASSHRQGGAYGYTF.

The V call is TRBV3-1, the J call TRBJ2-7; no firm D call. Germline V lookup: CDR1 LGHDT, CDR2 YNNKEL (reference sequence). The CDR3 covers 13 residues. V shed 4 bases and J shed 5 bases, with 12 bases lying between them. The CDR3 bases are TGTGCCAGCAGCCCACTCTTGGGCGACGAGCAGTACTTC. Amino acid sequence: CASSPLLGDEQYF.